This entry features one T cell receptor (beta chain) sequence. The data were obtained in a study of chemoradiotherapy in HPV16-positive cancers. Data came from immunoSEQ multiplex PCR; TCRdb stores just in-frame clones and leaves some out. Among thousands of clones, 65% to 85% were seen once, and the ten largest hold more than 4%. Germline V gives CDR1 SGDLS, CDR2 YYNGEE. This CDR3 has 16 amino acids. The V gene end was trimmed by 0 bases and the J gene end by 2 bases; junction bases not matched to a gene: 5. The rearrangement uses TRBV9 and TRBJ2-3; 8 nucleotides match TRBD2. This clonotype was obtained from a human donor with HPV-associated anogenital cancer. The sequencing here drew on tumor tissue, taken from a patient who underwent chemoradiotherapy. This CDR3 is CASSVVVSGVTDTQYF. The CDR3 region has the DNA TGTGCCAGCAGCGTAGTTGTTAGCGGGGTCACAGATACGCAGTATTTT.